The 13 T cell receptor beta chains presented below share a single source sample, sequenced in a study of blood T cell repertoires in COVID-19. The repertoire was sequenced with immunoSEQ multiplex PCR; TCRdb's copy has only in-frame clones and lacks some. The table includes 300,000 to 350,000 clones, over 70% detected once. The sequencing input was PBMCs or T cells enriched from blood (not recorded which). The receptors were gathered from a young man who had recovered from COVID-19.

The genes are TRBV7-9 and TRBJ1-5, with D perhaps matching TRBD1 (5 bases). CDR3 length: 14 amino acids. Trimming cost V 5 bases and J 5 bases, with 13 bases left between them. Germline V gene sequence: CDR1 SEHNR, CDR2 FQNEAQ (reference sequence). The CDR3 region is CASSLLGADQPQHF. The CDR3 DNA follows: TGTGCCAGCAGCCTCTTAGGGGCCGATCAGCCCCAGCATTTT.

This clone was observed a few times. J is TRBJ1-6 and V is TRBV30; D not certain. Germline loops: CDR1 GTSNPN, CDR2 SVGIG (reference sequence). Trimming stripped 2 bases from V and 7 bases from J, with 9 bases between. This CDR3 is 13 amino acids long. CDR3 amino acids: CAWSNLGNSPLHF. The DNA of the CDR3 is TGTGCCTGGAGTAACCTGGGCAATTCACCCCTCCACTTT. Supplemented by reference TRBV30 and TRBJ1-6, the full variable domain reads SQTIHQWPATLVQPVGSPLSLECTVEGTSNPNLYWYRQAAGRGLQLLFYSVGIGQISSEVPQNLSASRPQDRQFILSSKKLLLSDSGFYLCAWSNLGNSPLHFGNGTRLTVT.

The genes are TRBV19 and TRBJ2-7, with D perhaps matching TRBD1 (5 bases). CDR1 LNHDA and CDR2 SQIVND come from the germline V gene (reference sequence). V was shortened by 1 base and J by 2 bases, with 6 bases between the two germline ends. The CDR3 is made up of 13 amino acids. CDR3 residues: CASSIAGPYEQYF. DNA of the CDR3: TGTGCCAGTAGTATAGCAGGGCCCTACGAGCAGTACTTC.

V is TRBV2 and J is TRBJ1-1; unclear D gene. Germline-derived CDR1 and CDR2 are SNHLY and FYNNEI. V was pared by 4 bases and J by 1 base, with 7 bases between. CDR3 length equals 13 residues. CDR3 sequence (DNA): TGTGCCAGCAGTGGGCAGGCGAACACTGAAGCTTTCTTT. Its protein product is CASSGQANTEAFF.

The rearrangement joins TRBV7-9 to TRBJ1-3, with D perhaps TRBD1 (5 bases). The V gene's germline CDR1 is SEHNR and CDR2 FQNEAQ (reference sequence). This CDR3 has 16 amino acids. Between the trimmed V and J ends, which lost 0 bases and 2 bases, there was a span of 11 bases. This CDR3 is CASSLAIGGAGNTIYF. In DNA, the CDR3 is TGTGCCAGCAGCTTAGCGATCGGGGGAGCTGGAAACACCATATATTTT.

The chain links TRBV28 to TRBJ2-2; possible D gene TRBD2, 6 bases. The CDR3 contains 14 residues. The V and J ends lost 6 bases and 6 bases respectively, with 14 bases between them. CDR1 and CDR2 from the germline V gene are MDHEN and SYDVKM. The CDR3 coding sequence is TGTGCCAGCAGCCCCGCGGGGTCAGCCGGGGAGCTGTTTTTT. This sequence encodes CASSPAGSAGELFF.

This chain joins TRBV6-5 and TRBJ2-5; 10 bases line up with TRBD1. V was pared by 2 bases and J by 0 bases, with 3 bases of the junction left unmatched. The CDR3 contains 16 residues. From germline, CDR1 is MNHEY and CDR2 SVGAGI. The CDR3 region has the DNA TGTGCCAGCAGTTACCAGGACAGGGGGTACCAAGAGACCCAGTACTTC. Protein: CASSYQDRGYQETQYF.

The chain has TRBV10-3 and TRBJ1-5; D is perhaps TRBD1 (6 bases). The V end was cut by 0 bases, the J end by 4 bases, with 13 bases between. This CDR3 is built from 16 residues. Germline-derived CDR1 and CDR2 are ENHRY and SYGVKD. DNA for the CDR3: TGTGCCATCAGTGAGTCGTCTGGACAGCGAAATCAGCCCCAGCATTTT. It encodes CAISESSGQRNQPQHF.

CDR3 sequence reads: CASSSLGLADYNEQFF. CDR3 DNA sequence: TGTGCCAGCAGCTCATTAGGACTAGCGGACTACAATGAGCAGTTCTTC. The chain couples TRBV9 to TRBJ2-1; 10 nucleotides match TRBD2. Germline trimming cut 4 bases from V and 3 bases from J; bases unmatched to any gene: 7. Germline CDR1 reads SGDLS; CDR2 reads YYNGEE. The CDR3 has 16 amino acids. Filled out from reference TRBV9 and TRBJ2-1, the complete variable domain reads DSGVTQTPKHLITATGQRVTLRCSPRSGDLSVYWYQQSLDQGLQFLIQYYNGEERAKGNILERFSAQQFPDLHSELNLSSLELGDSALYFCASSSLGLADYNEQFFGPGTRLTVL.

This clone came up a few times. The genes are TRBV19 and TRBJ2-2; D is perhaps TRBD1 (6 bases). Germline assignment: CDR1 LNHDA and CDR2 SQIVND (reference sequence). The CDR3 loop spans 13 amino acids. Deletions cut 6 bases from V and 6 bases from J, with 11 bases between. DNA of the CDR3: TGTGCCAGTAGCACAGGGAATTCCGGGGAGCTGTTTTTT. It is translated as CASSTGNSGELFF.

V gene TRBV19 combines with J gene TRBJ2-2; 12 nucleotides line up with TRBD1. V trimming: 6 bases; J trimming: 13 bases; junction bases outside the gene matches: 6. The germline gives CDR1 LNHDA, CDR2 SQIVND (reference sequence). The CDR3 consists of 13 residues. The CDR3 is CASRGRDRGPLFF. As DNA, the CDR3 is TGTGCCAGTAGGGGCCGGGACAGGGGGCCGCTGTTTTTT.

The chain is built from TRBV7-9 and TRBJ1-1, with 9 bases lining up with TRBD1. Germline loops: CDR1 SEHNR, CDR2 FQNEAQ (reference sequence). V lost 7 bases and J lost 7; bases outside the gene matches: 10. This CDR3 spans 14 amino acids. CDR3 nucleotides: TGTGCCAGCAACATGGGGACAGGGTTGAATGAAGCTTTCTTT. Translation: CASNMGTGLNEAFF.

The chain has TRBV5-1 and TRBJ2-2; D gene ambiguous. CDR3 length: 14 residues. V shed 5 bases and J shed 6 bases, with 14 bases lying between them. Germline V gene sequence: CDR1 SGHRS, CDR2 YFSETQ. In nucleotides, the CDR3 is TGCGCCAGCAGTCTTAGATCGAGCGCCGGGGAGCTGTTTTTT. It specifies CASSLRSSAGELFF.